The 26 T cell receptor beta chains listed next were all sequenced from one sample in a study of CD8+CD57+ T cells in acquired aplastic anemia. Patients who underwent sequencing had shown CD8+CD57+ cell expansion by flow cytometry. It was genomic DNA that served as the template for profiling TCR beta VDJ and CDR3. TCRdb reprocessed the reads with MiXCR, giving one entry per CDR3 protein. The table records approximately 180,000 distinct CDR3 sequences, less than 60% of them present only once. The sequenced material came from sorted CD4+, CD8+, or CD8+CD57+ T cells (not recorded which) from PBMCs. These receptors all stem from a human donor with aplastic anemia.

The chain carries TRBV29-1 and TRBJ2-5; tentatively, D is TRBD2 (5 bases). V lost 3 bases and J 5 bases, leaving 16 bases between the germline ends. The CDR3 has 14 amino acids. Per germline, CDR1 SQVTM and CDR2 ANQGSEA. In nucleotides, the CDR3 is TGCAGCGTTGACGGCTGGGCTGGGGAGGAGACCCAGTACTTC. This translates into CSVDGWAGEETQYF.

The chain combines TRBV15 with TRBJ1-2; 7 bases align to TRBD1. CDR3 length: 13 amino acids. V lost 6 bases, J lost 7 bases, and 8 bases stayed unmatched. From germline, CDR1 is LNHNV and CDR2 YYDKDF (reference sequence). The CDR3 coding sequence is TGTGCCACCAGGTCCTCAGGGGGAGCTGGCTACACCTTC. Translating gives CATRSSGGAGYTF.

The table lists this clonotype with many counts. V gene TRBV2 combines with J gene TRBJ2-1, with 9 bases identical to TRBD2. The J segment lost 7 bases and the V segment lost 11 bases, leaving 24 bases of the junction unmatched. The germline gives CDR1 SNHLY, CDR2 FYNNEI. The CDR3 contains 18 residues. This CDR3 reads CAGYMVAGGPTVRNEQFF. As DNA, the CDR3 is TGTGCCGGGTATATGGTGGCGGGGGGGCCGACTGTAAGGAATGAGCAGTTCTTC.

This clonotype has ten or more counts. The chain couples TRBV11-1 to TRBJ2-3, with D possibly matching TRBD2 (6 bases). This CDR3 is 16 amino acids long. The ends were cut back, 2 bases at V and 0 bases at J, with 12 bases in the middle. CDR1 SGHAT and CDR2 FQDESV come from the germline V gene (reference sequence). CDR3 protein: CASSLLRTTSTDTQYF. DNA for the CDR3: TGTGCCAGCAGCTTACTTCGGACTACTAGCACAGATACGCAGTATTTT.

This sequence joins TRBV7-2 and TRBJ2-3; TRBD2 aligns across 8 bases. The germline V gene encodes CDR1 SGHTA and CDR2 FQGNSA. Trimming took 3 bases from V and 6 from J; bases not matched to a gene: 5. This CDR3 has 14 amino acids. The CDR3 spells CASSFHSGADTQYF. CDR3 DNA sequence: TGTGCCAGCAGCTTCCATAGCGGGGCGGATACGCAGTATTTT. Complete variable domain (other parts from reference TRBV7-2 and TRBJ2-3): GAGVSQSPSNKVTEKGKDVELRCDPISGHTALYWYRQSLGQGLEFLIYFQGNSAPDKSGLPSDRFSAERTGGSVSTLTIQRTQQEDSAVYLCASSFHSGADTQYFGPGTRLTVL.

The chain is built from TRBV10-1 and TRBJ2-5; 8 bases agree with TRBD1. The germline gives CDR1 WNHNN, CDR2 SYGVQD (reference sequence). V was clipped by 6 bases and J by 5 bases; unmatched bases: 11. The CDR3 spans 15 residues. CDR3 region: CASSTPDRVGETQYF. The CDR3 bases are TGCGCCAGCAGCACCCCGGACAGGGTGGGTGAGACCCAGTACTTC.

Worth noting for this clonotype: Just one base apart from a much larger clone, this may be a read error. The rearrangement joins TRBV13 to TRBJ1-1; no reliable D call. Germline CDR1 reads PRHDT; CDR2 reads FYEKMQ (reference sequence). The CDR3 extends over 11 amino acids. CDR3 residues: CASSFLGEALF. In DNA, the CDR3 is TGTGCCAGCAGCTTTCTGGGTGAAGCTCTCTTT.

The sample holds one count of this clonotype. This rearrangement joins TRBV3-1 to TRBJ2-7; no clear D gene. This CDR3 has 13 residues. Germline lookup yields CDR1 LGHDT and CDR2 YNNKEL (reference sequence). V was trimmed by 0 bases and J by 7 bases, leaving 10 bases between them. This CDR3 reads CASSQDRRVEQYF. CDR3 DNA sequence: TGTGCCAGCAGCCAAGATCGACGGGTTGAGCAGTACTTC.

This clonotype was seen more than once but under ten times. The rearrangement uses TRBV15 and TRBJ1-6; the D is unclear. V was cut by 2 bases and J by 6 bases, with 8 bases left in between. Germline loops: CDR1 LNHNV, CDR2 YYDKDF (reference sequence). The CDR3 is 14 residues long. In DNA, the CDR3 is TGTGCCACCAGCAGAAAAGGCGGTAATTCACCCCTCCACTTT. It encodes CATSRKGGNSPLHF. Looking up the rest from reference TRBV15 and TRBJ1-6 gives the full variable domain: DAMVIQNPRYQVTQFGKPVTLSCSQTLNHNVMYWYQQKSSQAPKLLFHYYDKDFNNEADTPDNFQSRRPNTSFCFLDIRSPGLGDTAMYLCATSRKGGNSPLHFGNGTRLTVT.

V is TRBV14 and J is TRBJ2-1; D gene unclear. The CDR3 runs to 14 residues. From germline, CDR1 is SGHDN and CDR2 FVKESK. V shed 2 bases and J shed 2 bases, with 7 bases lying between them. In DNA, the CDR3 is TGTGCCAGCAGCCAAACAGCCACCTACAATGAGCAGTTCTTC. Amino acids: CASSQTATYNEQFF.

To note about this clonotype: The CDR3 end shows no conserved phenylalanine or tryptophan, and so a read error is likely. This chain connects TRBV7-2 to TRBJ1-4, with D uncertain. The germline V gene has CDR1 SGHTA and CDR2 FQGNSA. This CDR3 contains 14 residues. V lost 3 bases, J lost 4 bases, and 9 bases lay in between. CDR3 protein: CASSLSSRNEKLFL. DNA for the CDR3: TGTGCCAGCAGCTTGTCTTCACGTAATGAAAAACTGTTTCTT.

V and J are TRBV19 and TRBJ1-1, with TRBD1 as a possible D gene (6 bases). Germline V gene data show CDR1 as LNHDA and CDR2 as SQIVND (reference sequence). The CDR3 covers 15 residues. This CDR3 reads CASGIVQGPNTEAFF. The CDR3 nucleotides read TGTGCAAGTGGTATAGTTCAGGGGCCGAACACTGAAGCTTTCTTT.

In its sample, this clonotype was seen many times. This sequence joins TRBV6-1 and TRBJ2-7; the D is unclear. Germline V lookup: CDR1 MNHNS, CDR2 SASEGT. Trimming stripped 0 bases from V and 4 bases from J, with 10 bases between. The CDR3 length is 14 residues. The CDR3 sequence is CASSEARRRYEQYF. The CDR3 nucleotides read TGTGCCAGCAGTGAAGCGAGGAGAAGGTACGAGCAGTACTTC.

Many counts were recorded for this clonotype. The chain is built from TRBV19 and TRBJ1-2; D is possibly TRBD1 (6 bases). V lost 5 bases and J lost 4, with 14 bases in between. The germline CDR1 and CDR2 sequences are LNHDA and SQIVND (reference sequence). The CDR3 runs to 14 residues. The CDR3 nucleotides read TGTGCCAGTAGTCCCGGACAGAGGACCTATGGCTACACCTTC. Its protein product is CASSPGQRTYGYTF.

The chain has TRBV19 and TRBJ2-1; 12 nucleotides match TRBD2. Trimming removed 3 bases from V and 6 bases from J; junction bases left unmatched: 3. Germline CDR1 is LNHDA and CDR2 is SQIVND (reference sequence). The CDR3 has 15 amino acids. CDR3 in amino acids: CASSIGLAGLNEQFF. The CDR3 nucleotides read TGTGCCAGTAGTATTGGACTAGCGGGGCTCAATGAGCAGTTCTTC.

The CDR3 coding sequence is TGCAGTATGACTAGCGGGAGTCACCAAGAGACCCAGTACTTC. Its protein is CSMTSGSHQETQYF. V usage is TRBV20-1 and J usage is TRBJ2-5; 12 nucleotides line up with TRBD2. Germline trimming cut 8 bases from V and 0 bases from J; bases unmatched to any gene: 4. Germline V gene lookup returns CDR1 DFQATT and CDR2 SNEGSKA (reference sequence). The length of the CDR3 is 14 residues.

This clonotype was counted ten times or more. This chain uses TRBV19 with TRBJ2-1; 7 bases are a match to TRBD2. The CDR3 sequence is 14 residues long. CDR1 is LNHDA and CDR2 is SQIVND in the germline V gene (reference sequence). With V trimmed by 6 bases and J by 4 bases, 6 bases remained unmatched. In DNA, the CDR3 is TGTGCCAGTAGGAGACTAGCAGCTTACAATGAGCAGTTCTTC. Translation: CASRRLAAYNEQFF.

V usage is TRBV29-1 and J usage is TRBJ1-6; 7 positions match TRBD1. CDR1 is SQVTM and CDR2 is ANQGSEA in the germline V gene. The CDR3 consists of 17 residues. V shed 5 bases, J shed 2 bases, and the junction held 12 bases outside the gene matches. CDR3 nucleotide sequence: TGCAGCGTTAGAAGGGGGCGCGGAGAGACCTATAATTCACCCCTCCACTTT. Its translation is CSVRRGRGETYNSPLHF.

This clonotype occurred once. The chain recombines TRBV18 with TRBJ2-3; the match to TRBD2 covers 12 bases. The CDR3 is 16 amino acids. With V trimmed by 5 bases and J by 1 base, 4 bases remained unmatched. In germline, CDR1 is KGHSH, CDR2 LQKENI. The chain's CDR3 is CASSRTSGGRTDTQYF. CDR3 sequence (DNA): TGTGCCAGCTCAAGAACTAGCGGGGGGCGCACAGATACGCAGTATTTT.

This clonotype was detected ten times or more. The CDR3: CASEPGSTDTQYF. CDR3 nucleotides: TGTGCCAGCGAACCGGGAAGCACAGATACGCAGTATTTT. The chain links TRBV19 to TRBJ2-3; D is possibly TRBD2 (5 bases). The CDR3 contains 13 residues. The germline CDR1 and CDR2 sequences are LNHDA and SQIVND (reference sequence). Trimming removed 9 bases from V and 0 bases from J, with 10 bases in between.

In DNA form, the CDR3 reads TGTGCCAGCAGTGGAAGGTGGCTCCCCGTGGACAATGAGCAGTTCTTC. The encoded protein is CASSGRWLPVDNEQFF. The chain recombines TRBV2 with TRBJ2-1, with no clear D. V was cut by 4 bases and J by 5 bases, with 18 bases left in between. The CDR3 spans 16 residues. Germline assignment: CDR1 SNHLY and CDR2 FYNNEI. The full variable domain, its missing parts supplied by reference TRBV2 and TRBJ2-1, is EPEVTQTPSHQVTQMGQEVILRCVPISNHLYFYWYRQILGQKVEFLVSFYNNEISEKSEIFDDQFSVERPDGSNFTLKIRSTKLEDSAMYFCASSGRWLPVDNEQFFGPGTRLTVL.

This chain joins TRBV11-2 and TRBJ1-2; D gene uncertain. Germline CDR1 reads SGHAT; CDR2 reads FQNNGV. This CDR3 spans 17 amino acids. The V and J ends lost 5 bases and 0 bases respectively, with 19 bases between them. The CDR3 here is CASSAGAWARTNYGYTF. The CDR3 nucleotides are TGTGCCAGCAGCGCGGGCGCCTGGGCCAGAACTAACTATGGCTACACCTTC.

V usage is TRBV7-8 and J usage is TRBJ2-7; tentatively, D is TRBD2 (6 bases). The ends were cut back, 4 bases at V and 6 bases at J, with 16 bases in the middle. The length of the CDR3 is 14 residues. Germline values: CDR1 SGHVS, CDR2 FQNEAQ. The CDR3 sequence is CASSSPLALREQYF. Here the CDR3 DNA reads TGTGCCAGCAGCTCTCCGCTAGCGTTGCGCGAGCAGTACTTC.

This CDR3 is CASTLGTGSTEAFF. In DNA form, the CDR3 reads TGTGCCAGCACGCTTGGGACAGGGAGCACTGAAGCTTTCTTT. The chain carries TRBV2 and TRBJ1-1, with 9 bases that match TRBD1. The CDR3 runs to 14 residues. Trimming cost V 7 bases and J 4 bases; bases outside gene matches: 7. Germline CDR1 and CDR2: SNHLY and FYNNEI.

A single count supports this clonotype. The chain employs TRBV2 and TRBJ2-7; D perhaps matches TRBD2 (5 bases). The CDR3 sequence is 13 residues long. V was cut by 6 bases and J by 4 bases, with 13 bases left in between. Per the germline V gene, CDR1 is SNHLY and CDR2 is FYNNEI. In DNA, the CDR3 is TGTGCCAGCAGCGGGGAGAGCTATTACGAGCAGTACTTC. This gives the protein CASSGESYYEQYF. Variable domain in full (rest from reference TRBV2 and TRBJ2-7): EPEVTQTPSHQVTQMGQEVILRCVPISNHLYFYWYRQILGQKVEFLVSFYNNEISEKSEIFDDQFSVERPDGSNFTLKIRSTKLEDSAMYFCASSGESYYEQYFGPGTRLTVT.

This chain uses TRBV27 with TRBJ2-7, with D possibly matching TRBD2 (6 bases). This CDR3 region has 15 residues. Trimming removed 0 bases at V and 2 bases at J, with 11 bases between. Germline V lookup: CDR1 MNHEY, CDR2 SMNVEV (reference sequence). CDR3 amino acids: CASSLSERGTYEQYF. CDR3 DNA sequence: TGTGCCAGCAGTTTATCGGAACGGGGGACCTACGAGCAGTACTTC.